These 24 T cell receptor beta chains came from one sample sequenced in a study of response to subunit inactivated influenza vaccine. TCRdb ran MiXCR on the RT-PCR reads and lists one entry per CDR3 protein. This table holds 250,000 to 350,000 distinct CDR3 sequences, approximately 20% found once. The specimen was PBMCs from blood, collected around 22 months after vaccination. Receptor source: a man aged 50 to 69 who received an inactivated influenza vaccine.

This rearrangement joins TRBV18 to TRBJ1-5; tentative D call: TRBD1 (5 bases). The CDR3 sequence is 17 residues long. Germline-derived CDR1 and CDR2 are KGHSH and LQKENI. The V and J ends lost 8 bases and 0 bases respectively, with 20 bases between them. CDR3 region: CASHTADTDDSNQPQHF. DNA for the CDR3: TGTGCCAGCCACACTGCGGACACCGATGATAGCAATCAGCCCCAGCATTTT.

The genes are TRBV29-1 and TRBJ2-6; 8 positions match TRBD1. This CDR3 spans 16 amino acids. With 3 bases clipped from V and 0 bases from J, the junction kept 4 bases outside the gene matches. Germline CDR1 reads SQVTM; CDR2 reads ANQGSEA. CDR3 coding DNA: TGCAGCGTTGACACAGGGGGAGTCTCTGGGGCCAACGTCCTGACTTTC. Protein product: CSVDTGGVSGANVLTF.

This clonotype was seen more than once but under ten times. The chain couples TRBV5-8 to TRBJ1-6; D gene uncertain. The germline V and J ends were trimmed by 1 base and 7 bases, with 9 bases remaining between them. The CDR3 is made up of 14 amino acids. Looked up from germline, CDR1 is SGHTS and CDR2 is YDEGEE. The CDR3 is CASSLNRKNSPLHF. Written as DNA, the CDR3 is TGTGCCAGCAGCTTGAATAGGAAAAATTCACCCCTCCACTTT.

The chain combines TRBV4-3 with TRBJ1-5; 7 positions agree with TRBD1. Germline CDR1 is LGHNA and CDR2 is YSLEER. This CDR3 is 16 amino acids long. V was clipped by 3 bases and J by 5 bases; unmatched bases: 10. The CDR3 sequence is CASSHGWEGADQPQHF. The CDR3 DNA reads TGCGCCAGCAGCCATGGCTGGGAGGGGGCCGATCAGCCCCAGCATTTT.

This clonotype was counted only a few times. CDR3 nucleotide sequence: TGCAGCGTTGAGCAGACAGGGTTGGACTATGGCTACACCTTC. Translated, it gives CSVEQTGLDYGYTF. This sequence joins TRBV29-1 and TRBJ1-2; 7 bases align to TRBD1. CDR1 is SQVTM and CDR2 is ANQGSEA in the germline V gene. This CDR3 spans 14 amino acids. Trimming cost V 3 bases and J 3 bases; bases outside gene matches: 7.

The V call is TRBV27, the J call TRBJ2-2, with 13 nucleotides matching TRBD2. In germline, CDR1 is MNHEY, CDR2 SMNVEV (reference sequence). The CDR3 has 15 amino acids. V lost 6 bases to trimming and J lost 8 bases; unmatched junction nucleotides: 6. The CDR3 is CASSVGLAGAGELFF. DNA for the CDR3: TGTGCCAGCAGCGTAGGACTAGCGGGGGCTGGGGAGCTGTTTTTT.

This clonotype was detected a few times. V gene TRBV5-1 combines with J gene TRBJ1-2; no definite D call. In germline, CDR1 is SGHRS, CDR2 YFSETQ. The CDR3 is 14 amino acids. With 4 bases removed from V and 2 bases from J, the gap between germline ends came to 12 bases. The CDR3 DNA reads as TGCGCCAGCAGCCCCTATACAGAAAACTATGGCTACACCTTC. This gives the protein CASSPYTENYGYTF.

The rearrangement uses TRBV3-1 and TRBJ1-5, with 7 bases that match TRBD1. The length of the CDR3 is 15 residues. Germline V gene lookup returns CDR1 LGHDT and CDR2 YNNKEL (reference sequence). V lost 1 base to trimming and J lost 2 bases; unmatched junction nucleotides: 2. For the CDR3, the DNA is TGTGCCAGCAGCCAAGCGGGGACAGGCAATCAGCCCCAGCATTTT. This gives the protein CASSQAGTGNQPQHF.

This clonotype was observed a few times. The rearrangement joins TRBV10-2 to TRBJ2-2; 7 bases line up with TRBD1. There are 15 residues in the CDR3. The trim removed 3 bases at V and 6 bases at J, leaving 7 bases unmatched. Germline CDR1 and CDR2: WSHSY and SAAADI. This chain's CDR3 is CASSDPGGIAGELFF. The CDR3, as DNA: TGCGCCAGCAGTGACCCAGGGGGAATCGCCGGGGAGCTGTTTTTT.

This clonotype was detected a few times. The chain combines TRBV20-1 with TRBJ2-7, with D unclear. Germline V gene lookup returns CDR1 DFQATT and CDR2 SNEGSKA (reference sequence). Trimming shortened V by 0 bases and J by 1 base, and 10 bases separated the two germline ends. This CDR3 is built from 14 residues. CDR3 protein: CSARDYEFSYEQYF. CDR3 DNA: TGCAGTGCTAGAGATTATGAGTTTTCCTACGAGCAGTACTTC.

This sequence joins TRBV5-1 and TRBJ1-3, with 9 bases fitting TRBD1. Per germline, CDR1 SGHRS and CDR2 YFSETQ. The junction had 4 bases not matched to a gene; V was cut back by 3 bases and J by 3 bases. The length of the CDR3 is 15 residues. CDR3 coding DNA: TGCGCCAGCAGCTGGGGACAGGGCGGTGGAAACACCATATATTTT. Amino acid sequence: CASSWGQGGGNTIYF.

This clonotype was picked up a small number of times. The chain uses TRBV12-3 or TRBV12-4 and TRBJ1-1; D gene ambiguous. The CDR3 has 14 amino acids. V gave up 0 bases and J gave up 1 base, with 6 bases separating them. CDR3 loop: CASSLARKNTEAFF. In DNA form, the CDR3 reads TGTGCCAGCAGTTTAGCGCGAAAGAACACTGAAGCTTTCTTT.

This clonotype turned up a few times. V usage is TRBV5-1 and J usage is TRBJ1-1; 7 positions agree with TRBD1. The germline CDR1 and CDR2 sequences are SGHRS and YFSETQ. The CDR3 loop spans 14 amino acids. Unmatched junction bases numbered 6, after V lost 3 bases and J lost 4 bases. The DNA of the CDR3 is TGCGCCAGCAGCTCAAATCAGGGGGGCACTGAAGCTTTCTTT. The encoded protein is CASSSNQGGTEAFF.

The chain is built from TRBV5-1 and TRBJ2-7, with D tentatively TRBD1 (6 bases). Germline V lookup: CDR1 SGHRS, CDR2 YFSETQ. V gave up 4 bases and J gave up 4 bases, with 12 bases separating them. CDR3 length: 13 amino acids. The DNA of the CDR3 is TGCGCCAGCAGCAATGACAGGAGTTACGAGCAGTACTTC. It yields the protein CASSNDRSYEQYF.

The sample holds a few counts of this clonotype. This chain links TRBV7-9 with TRBJ1-3; D gene uncertain. The ends were cut back, 5 bases at V and 4 bases at J, with 6 bases in the middle. Germline CDR1 and CDR2: SEHNR and FQNEAQ (reference sequence). The CDR3 runs to 12 residues. CDR3: CASSPLGNTIYF. CDR3 coding DNA: TGTGCCAGCAGCCCCCTAGGAAACACCATATATTTT.

The chain is built from TRBV20-1 and TRBJ1-5; maybe TRBD1 (6 bases). The CDR3 contains 13 residues. Per the germline V gene, CDR1 is DFQATT and CDR2 is SNEGSKA (reference sequence). The germline V and J ends were trimmed by 7 bases and 3 bases, with 13 bases remaining between them. CDR3 bases: TGCAGTGTCGTACAGGGAACCAATCAGCCCCAGCATTTT. Translated: CSVVQGTNQPQHF.

This clonotype was counted only a few times. The gene calls are TRBV10-3 and TRBJ1-5; 7 nucleotides match TRBD1. The CDR3 spans 14 residues. The V segment lost 8 bases and the J segment 5 bases; nucleotides outside the gene matches: 9. CDR1 and CDR2 (germline): ENHRY, SYGVKD. CDR3 region: CAIGRRQGDQPQHF. CDR3 nucleotides: TGTGCCATCGGGAGGAGACAGGGAGATCAGCCCCAGCATTTT.

The gene calls are TRBV4-1 and TRBJ1-6; TRBD1 is a possible D gene (6 bases). CDR1 MGHRA and CDR2 YSYEKL come from the germline V gene. V was clipped by 1 base and J by 2 bases, with 12 bases between them. The CDR3 is made up of 17 amino acids. The DNA of the CDR3 is TGCGCCAGCAGCCAAGTAGGGGGAAAGCCCTATAATTCACCCCTCCACTTT. This encodes CASSQVGGKPYNSPLHF.

The chain carries TRBV11-2 and TRBJ1-1; D may be TRBD1 (5 bases). Germline V gene lookup returns CDR1 SGHAT and CDR2 FQNNGV. This CDR3 is built from 18 residues. V lost 0 bases to trimming and J lost 0 bases, with 17 bases between them. In DNA form, the CDR3 reads TGTGCCAGCAGCTTAGAGGGAGCGGGGGGTACCATGAACACTGAAGCTTTCTTT. Its protein product is CASSLEGAGGTMNTEAFF.

This clonotype was seen more than once but under ten times. DNA for the CDR3: TGTGCCACGTACCGGGACTCCAATTACAATGAGCAGTTCTTC. Encoded protein: CATYRDSNYNEQFF. This chain links TRBV11-2 with TRBJ2-1; TRBD2 is a possible D gene (6 bases). CDR1 and CDR2 from the germline V gene are SGHAT and FQNNGV. The V end was cut by 10 bases, the J end by 4 bases, with 17 bases between. This CDR3 spans 14 amino acids.

This chain connects TRBV7-2 to TRBJ2-1; 7 bases match TRBD2. This CDR3 is built from 15 residues. Germline CDR1 and CDR2: SGHTA and FQGNSA. The V gene end was trimmed by 2 bases and the J gene end by 4 bases; junction bases not matched to a gene: 5. DNA for the CDR3: TGTGCCAGCAGCTTAACTAGCGAACTTTACAATGAGCAGTTCTTC. As protein: CASSLTSELYNEQFF.

The chain is built from TRBV5-5 and TRBJ1-2, with D tentatively TRBD1 (5 bases). The V gene lost 0 bases and the J gene lost 1 base, with 13 bases spanning the gap. CDR1 and CDR2 (germline): SGHKS, YYEKEE (reference sequence). The length of the CDR3 is 16 residues. This CDR3 reads CASSLAGGVVNYGYTF. CDR3 in DNA: TGTGCCAGCAGCTTGGCCGGGGGGGTGGTTAACTATGGCTACACCTTC.

This clonotype was observed a few times. The V call is TRBV6-1, the J call TRBJ1-1; no clear D gene. The CDR3 extends over 13 amino acids. Germline V lookup: CDR1 MNHNS, CDR2 SASEGT. V lost 8 bases, J lost 4 bases, and 14 bases lay in between. CDR3 protein: CASWIPRATEAFF. The CDR3 DNA follows: TGTGCCAGCTGGATCCCTCGGGCCACTGAAGCTTTCTTT.

V gene TRBV6-1 combines with J gene TRBJ2-7, with TRBD1 identical over 8 bases. Germline-derived CDR1 and CDR2 are MNHNS and SASEGT. This CDR3 has 14 amino acids. With 5 bases clipped from V and 6 bases from J, the junction kept 9 bases outside the gene matches. CDR3 residues: CASSPRTGWLEQYF. In nucleotides, the CDR3 is TGTGCCAGCAGTCCACGGACAGGGTGGCTCGAGCAGTACTTC.